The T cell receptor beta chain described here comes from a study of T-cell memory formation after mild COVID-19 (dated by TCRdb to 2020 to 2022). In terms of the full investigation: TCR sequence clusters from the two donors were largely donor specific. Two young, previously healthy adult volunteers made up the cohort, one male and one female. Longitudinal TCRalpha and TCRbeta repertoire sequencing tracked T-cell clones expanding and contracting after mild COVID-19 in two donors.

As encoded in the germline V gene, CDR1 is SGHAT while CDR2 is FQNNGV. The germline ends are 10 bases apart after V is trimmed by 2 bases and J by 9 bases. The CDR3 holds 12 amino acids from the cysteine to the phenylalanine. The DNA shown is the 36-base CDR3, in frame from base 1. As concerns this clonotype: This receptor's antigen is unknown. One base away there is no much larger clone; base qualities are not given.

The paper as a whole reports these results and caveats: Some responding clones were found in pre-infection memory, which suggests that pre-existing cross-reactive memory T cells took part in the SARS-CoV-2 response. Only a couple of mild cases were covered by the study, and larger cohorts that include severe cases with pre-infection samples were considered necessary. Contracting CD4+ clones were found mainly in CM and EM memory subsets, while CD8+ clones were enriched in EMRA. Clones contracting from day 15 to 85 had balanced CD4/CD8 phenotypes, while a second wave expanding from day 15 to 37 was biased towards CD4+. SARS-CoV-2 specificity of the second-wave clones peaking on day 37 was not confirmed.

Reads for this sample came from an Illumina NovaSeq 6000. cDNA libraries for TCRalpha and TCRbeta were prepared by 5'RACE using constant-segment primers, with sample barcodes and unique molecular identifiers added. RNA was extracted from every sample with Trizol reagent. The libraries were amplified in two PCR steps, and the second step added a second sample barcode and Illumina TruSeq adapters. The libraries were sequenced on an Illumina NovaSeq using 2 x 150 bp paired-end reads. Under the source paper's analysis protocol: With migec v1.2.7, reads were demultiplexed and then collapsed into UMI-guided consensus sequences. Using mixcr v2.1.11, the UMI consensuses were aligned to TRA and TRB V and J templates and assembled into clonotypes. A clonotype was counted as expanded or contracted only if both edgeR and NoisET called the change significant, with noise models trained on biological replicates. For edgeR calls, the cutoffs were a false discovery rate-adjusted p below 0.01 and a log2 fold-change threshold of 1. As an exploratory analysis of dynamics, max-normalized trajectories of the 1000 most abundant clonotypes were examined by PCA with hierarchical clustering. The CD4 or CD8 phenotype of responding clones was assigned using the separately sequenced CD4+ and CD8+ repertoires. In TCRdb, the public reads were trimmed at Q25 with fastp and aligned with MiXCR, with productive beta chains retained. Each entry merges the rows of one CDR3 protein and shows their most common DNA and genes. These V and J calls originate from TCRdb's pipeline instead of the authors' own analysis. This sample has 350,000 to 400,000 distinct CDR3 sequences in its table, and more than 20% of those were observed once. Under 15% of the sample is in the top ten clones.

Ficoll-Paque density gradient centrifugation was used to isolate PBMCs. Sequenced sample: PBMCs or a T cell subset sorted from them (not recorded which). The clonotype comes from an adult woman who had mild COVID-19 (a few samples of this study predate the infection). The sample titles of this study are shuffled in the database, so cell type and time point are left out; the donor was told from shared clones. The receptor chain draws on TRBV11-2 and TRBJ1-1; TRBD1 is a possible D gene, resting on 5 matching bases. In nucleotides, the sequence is TGTGCCAGCAGCTTATGGCTGGGGCAAGCTTTCTTT. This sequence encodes CASSLWLGQAFF.